The next 6 T cell receptor beta chains were all read from a single sample in a study of response to subunit inactivated influenza vaccine. One entry per CDR3 protein results from TCRdb running MiXCR on the RT-PCR reads. The sample has more than 550,000 distinct CDR3 sequences; approximately 10% are singletons. The data also belong to a second study, concerning T cells expressing NK-cell markers. From that report: UMIs were included in TCR beta cDNA generated by 5'RACE template switching.

The material was PBMCs from blood, obtained on the day of vaccination. These TCRs come from a man between 45 and 60 years old who received an inactivated influenza vaccine.

The J gene is TRBJ1-1, the V gene TRBV10-3; no firm D call. The CDR3 loop spans 20 amino acids. The germline CDR1 and CDR2 sequences are ENHRY and SYGVKD. V was pared by 0 bases and J by 0 bases, with 23 bases between. Here the CDR3 reads CAISESIGRRSGFMNTEAFF. The CDR3 region has the DNA TGTGCCATCAGTGAGTCGATCGGAAGGCGCTCAGGATTCATGAACACTGAAGCTTTCTTT.

Only a few counts were recorded for this clonotype. The CDR3 is CASSPTAREETQYF. In nucleotides, the CDR3 is TGTGCCAGCAGCCCAACGGCGAGAGAAGAGACCCAGTACTTC. The chain uses TRBV7-2 and TRBJ2-5; D is unclear. V shed 5 bases and J shed 3 bases, with 13 bases lying between them. Germline V lookup: CDR1 SGHTA, CDR2 FQGNSA. The CDR3 is made up of 14 amino acids.

This clonotype was counted between two and nine times. V gene TRBV7-9 combines with J gene TRBJ2-3, with D uncertain. CDR3 length: 17 residues. In germline, CDR1 is SEHNR, CDR2 FQNEAQ (reference sequence). V dropped 3 bases and J dropped 2 bases, with 18 bases sitting between them. The CDR3 loop is CASSFPPSAINTDTQYF. Here the CDR3 DNA reads TGTGCCAGCAGCTTCCCCCCGTCCGCGATAAACACAGATACGCAGTATTTT.

This clonotype has only a few counts. V gene TRBV12-3 or TRBV12-4 combines with J gene TRBJ2-4, with D maybe TRBD1 (6 bases). This CDR3 has 16 amino acids. Trimming left V 6 bases short and J 1 base short, with 16 bases between. The CDR3 bases are TGTGCCAGCAGCCCACCAGGGGCACGCGCCAAAAACATTCAGTACTTC. Translation gives CASSPPGARAKNIQYF.

Only a few counts were recorded for this clonotype. The chain is built from TRBV7-6 and TRBJ2-3; D uncertain. CDR3 length: 14 residues. Germline loops: CDR1 SGHVS, CDR2 FNYEAQ. The V and J ends lost 5 bases and 4 bases respectively, with 13 bases between them. The chain's CDR3 is CASSLTLDPDTQYF. CDR3 DNA: TGTGCCAGCAGCCTAACGCTAGATCCAGATACGCAGTATTTT. The full variable domain, in which reference TRBV7-6 and TRBJ2-3 provide the parts outside the CDR3, is GAGVSQSPRYKVTKRGQDVALRCDPISGHVSLYWYRQALGQGPEFLTYFNYEAQQDKSGLPNDRFSAERPEGSISTLTIQRTEQRDSAMYRCASSLTLDPDTQYFGPGTRLTVL.

This clonotype has just a few counts. V usage is TRBV5-1 and J usage is TRBJ2-7; perhaps TRBD1 as D (5 bases). Germline V lookup: CDR1 SGHRS, CDR2 YFSETQ. The CDR3 runs to 14 residues. Trimming removed 0 bases from V and 8 bases from J, with 15 bases in between. CDR3: CASSLEVTGSQQYF. CDR3 in DNA: TGCGCCAGCAGCTTGGAAGTTACAGGTTCCCAGCAGTACTTC.